This T cell receptor (beta chain) was obtained from a study of CXCR3-negative and CXCR3-positive naive CD8 T cells. Study-wide context: The libraries yielded around 140 million TRB reads, about 1.5 +/- 0.3 million each. Study-wide results and limits: When CXCR3-positive naive cells were set against CXCR3-negative naive cells, the former had more hydrophobic TRB CDR3s. Naive cells used TRBV-TRBJ genes in much the same way whether CXCR3-negative or CXCR3-positive; memory cells did not. Memory CD8+ cells showed much lower diversity, while both naive subsets were comparably high.

Regarding this clonotype: Its antigen is not known.

CDR1 is MNHEY and CDR2 is SVGAGI in the germline V gene. This CDR3 has 15 residues. The method, 5' RACE with UMI labels, was used to prepare the TRB cDNA libraries. TCRdb re-called the 5' RACE reads; one entry per CDR3 protein, DNA not given. The sample features around 140,000 distinct CDR3 sequences, with about 0.37% in its top ten. Cells classed as naive CD8+ T cells were CD45RO-CCR7+CD27+CD95-. The rearrangement links TRBV6-5 to TRBJ2-1; the TCRdb D gene call, TRBD1, has no DNA to confirm it. This TCR was recovered from a human donor in good health. Some clones in this sample may be carry-over from other donors' samples. The sample taken for sequencing was naive CXCR3+ CD8+ T cells from blood. Subset: CD45RO-CCR7+CD27+CD95- naive CD8+ T cells expressing CXCR3 (TNR3+). The CDR3 is CASSYGTGEGNEQFF.